This TCR beta chain was found in a study of blood T cell repertoires in COVID-19 (dated by TCRdb to the early 2020s). Study-level background: The collaborator samples originated in the United States, Italy and Spain and spanned the acute and convalescent phases of COVID-19. Where HLA class I and class II types were available, the types were taken from metadata supplied by the sample provider, not from assay-based typing. The samples were drawn from the first 160 participants of the ongoing ImmuneRACE study and from some 1,300 subjects provided by 6 global collaborators. The repertoires were released in a freely available public database meant as a resource for research on the immune response to SARS-CoV-2. Subjects who had been exposed to COVID-19, were actively infected with it, or had recovered from it provided the deeply sampled blood TCRbeta repertoires that made up the dataset. The material from the prospective study consisted of cDNA or gDNA derived from T cells, B-cell-depleted T cells, or PBMCs. Nearly every sample came with metadata listing a de-identified subject ID, COVID-19 status, age in years and sex.

The investigation overall reported the following: How much clinical and demographic metadata was included differed by source and by participant, and the metadata was provided uncurated.

TCRbeta CDR3 regions were amplified from genomic DNA by means of the immunoSEQ Assay, a bias-controlled multiplex PCR. The study's own analysis went as follows. Nucleated cell counts per sample were estimated from amplification of reference gene primers within the assay. Sequence reads were collapsed and filtered to measure the absolute abundance of every unique TCRbeta CDR3 rearrangement. For each sample, productive Simpson clonality was calculated as the square root of Simpson's diversity index across productive rearrangements. TCRdb took over this immuneACCESS table, retaining in-frame rearrangements with V and J assigned. Such tables are incomplete; in checked studies, under half of the missing clones stem from an unresolved V gene, and the remainder is unexplained. V and J calls plus clone size are reproduced from that table; the DNA served to infer D and trimming. In all, the sample holds about 120,000 clones, and about 86% of those were seen once. The ten largest clones take up approximately 7.2% of the sample.

Details on this clone: What this receptor recognizes is not known. No qualities accompany the bases; no much larger clone lies one base away.

Samples from volunteer blood donors who had recovered from COVID-19 were contributed by a second Seattle source. Each collaborating institution followed its own protocols to collect whole blood in K2EDTA tubes. For TCRbeta analysis, collaborators shipped samples in one of three forms: frozen whole blood, isolated PBMCs, or DNA extracted from either of those sample types. Measured from the cysteine to the phenylalanine, the CDR3 is 12 residues long. CDR3 DNA only is kept here, 36 bases in frame from base 1. V is reduced by 5 bases and J by 4 bases, leaving a spacing of 9 bases between them. The germline V gene encodes CDR1 ENHRY and CDR2 SYGVKD.

The V gene is TRBV10-3 and the J gene is TRBJ2-7, and the D gene may be TRBD2, 5 bases matching. The TCR was taken from a man in his 70s who had recovered from COVID-19. The sample taken for sequencing was peripheral blood. The DNA sequence is TGTGCCATCAGTTCTGAGGGATACGAGCAGTACTTC. It translates to CAISSEGYEQYF.